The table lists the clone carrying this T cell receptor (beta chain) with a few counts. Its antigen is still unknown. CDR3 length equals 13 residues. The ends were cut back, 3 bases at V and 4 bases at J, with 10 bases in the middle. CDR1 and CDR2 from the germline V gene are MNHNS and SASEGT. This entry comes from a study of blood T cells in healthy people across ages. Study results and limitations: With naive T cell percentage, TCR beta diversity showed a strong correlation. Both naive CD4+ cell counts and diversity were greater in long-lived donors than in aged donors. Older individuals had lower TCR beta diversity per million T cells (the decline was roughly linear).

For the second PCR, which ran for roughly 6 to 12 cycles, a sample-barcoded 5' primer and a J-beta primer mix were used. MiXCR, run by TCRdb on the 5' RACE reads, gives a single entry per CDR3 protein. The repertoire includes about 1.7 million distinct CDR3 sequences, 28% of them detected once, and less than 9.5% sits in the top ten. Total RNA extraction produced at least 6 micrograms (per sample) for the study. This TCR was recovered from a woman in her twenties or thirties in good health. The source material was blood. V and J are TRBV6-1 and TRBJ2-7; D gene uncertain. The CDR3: CASSDFSGYEQYF. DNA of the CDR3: TGTGCCAGCAGTGACTTCTCTGGATACGAGCAGTACTTC.